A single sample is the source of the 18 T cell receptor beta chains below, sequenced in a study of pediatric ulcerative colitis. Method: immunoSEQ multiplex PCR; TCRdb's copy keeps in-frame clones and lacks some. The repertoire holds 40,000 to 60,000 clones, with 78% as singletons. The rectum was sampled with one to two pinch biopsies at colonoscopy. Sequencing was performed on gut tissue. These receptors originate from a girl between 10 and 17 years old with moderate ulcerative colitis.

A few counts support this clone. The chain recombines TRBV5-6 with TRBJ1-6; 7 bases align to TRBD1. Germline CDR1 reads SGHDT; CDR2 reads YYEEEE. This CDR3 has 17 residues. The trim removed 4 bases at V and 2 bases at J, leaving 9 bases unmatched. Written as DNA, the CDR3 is TGTGCCAGCAGCCCCCTGAAGGACAGGCCCTATAATTCACCCCTCCACTTT. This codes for CASSPLKDRPYNSPLHF.

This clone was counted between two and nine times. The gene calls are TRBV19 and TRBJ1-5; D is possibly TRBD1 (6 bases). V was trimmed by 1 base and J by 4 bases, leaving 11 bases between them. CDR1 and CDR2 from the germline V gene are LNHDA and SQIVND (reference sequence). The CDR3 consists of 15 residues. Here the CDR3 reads CASSIAGDGNQPQHF. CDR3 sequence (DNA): TGTGCCAGTAGTATAGCAGGGGACGGGAATCAGCCCCAGCATTTT.

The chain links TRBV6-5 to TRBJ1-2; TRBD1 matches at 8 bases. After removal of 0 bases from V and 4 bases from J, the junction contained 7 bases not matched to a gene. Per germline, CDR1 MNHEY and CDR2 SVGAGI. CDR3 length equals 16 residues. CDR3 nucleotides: TGTGCCAGCAGTTACTCGGAAACAGGGGGTGGCTATGGCTACACCTTC. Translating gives CASSYSETGGGYGYTF.

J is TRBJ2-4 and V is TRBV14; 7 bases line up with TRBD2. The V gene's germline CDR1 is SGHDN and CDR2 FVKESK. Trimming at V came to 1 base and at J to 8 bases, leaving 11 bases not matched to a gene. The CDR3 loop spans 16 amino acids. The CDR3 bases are TGTGCCAGCAGCCAAGGGTGGAGCGGTGGGAGGGACATTCAGTACTTC. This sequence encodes CASSQGWSGGRDIQYF.

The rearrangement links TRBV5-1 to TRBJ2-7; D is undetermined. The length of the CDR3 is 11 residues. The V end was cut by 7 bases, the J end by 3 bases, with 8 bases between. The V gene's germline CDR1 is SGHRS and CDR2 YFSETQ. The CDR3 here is CASSYGYEQYF. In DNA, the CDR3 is TGCGCCAGCTCATACGGCTACGAGCAGTACTTC.

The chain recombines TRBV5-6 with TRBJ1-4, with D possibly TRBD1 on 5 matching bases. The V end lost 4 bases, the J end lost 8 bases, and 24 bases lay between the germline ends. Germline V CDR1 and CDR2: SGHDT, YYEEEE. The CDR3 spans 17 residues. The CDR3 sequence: CASSGTPGNIIGEKLFF. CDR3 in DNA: TGTGCCAGCAGCGGGACCCCCGGGAATATTATCGGAGAAAAACTGTTTTTT.

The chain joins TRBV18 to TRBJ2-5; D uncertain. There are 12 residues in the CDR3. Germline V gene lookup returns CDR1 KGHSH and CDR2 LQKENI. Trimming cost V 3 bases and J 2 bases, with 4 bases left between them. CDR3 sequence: CASSPVQETQYF. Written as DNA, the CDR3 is TGTGCCAGCTCACCGGTTCAAGAGACCCAGTACTTC.

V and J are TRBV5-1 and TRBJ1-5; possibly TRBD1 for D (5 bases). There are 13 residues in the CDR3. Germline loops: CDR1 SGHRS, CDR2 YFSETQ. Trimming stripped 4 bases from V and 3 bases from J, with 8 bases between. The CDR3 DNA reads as TGCGCCAGCAGCACAGGATACAATCAGCCCCAGCATTTT. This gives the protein CASSTGYNQPQHF.

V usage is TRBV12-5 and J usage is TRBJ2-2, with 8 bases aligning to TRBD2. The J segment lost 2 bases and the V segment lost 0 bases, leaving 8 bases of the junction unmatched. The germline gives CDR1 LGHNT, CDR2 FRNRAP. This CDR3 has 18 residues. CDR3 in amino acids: CASGLVLAGGANTGELFF. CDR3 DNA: TGTGCTAGTGGTTTGGTTTTGGCGGGAGGAGCTAACACCGGGGAGCTGTTTTTT.

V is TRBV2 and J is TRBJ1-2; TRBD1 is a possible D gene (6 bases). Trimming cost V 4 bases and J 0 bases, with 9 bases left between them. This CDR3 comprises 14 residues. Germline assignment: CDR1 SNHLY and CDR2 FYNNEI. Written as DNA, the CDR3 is TGTGCCAGCAGTGTCGGGACATCTAACTATGGCTACACCTTC. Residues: CASSVGTSNYGYTF.

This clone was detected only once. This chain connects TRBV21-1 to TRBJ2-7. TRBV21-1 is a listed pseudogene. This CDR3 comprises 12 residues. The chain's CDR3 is CASSKAPYEQYF. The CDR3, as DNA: TGTGCCAGCAGCAAAGCCCCCTACGAGCAGTACTTC.

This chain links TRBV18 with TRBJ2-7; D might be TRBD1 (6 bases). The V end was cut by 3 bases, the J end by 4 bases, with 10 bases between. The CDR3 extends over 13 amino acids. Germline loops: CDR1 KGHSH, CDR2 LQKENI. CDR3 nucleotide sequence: TGTGCCAGCTCACCCTGGCAGGGGTACGAGCAGTACTTC. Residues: CASSPWQGYEQYF.

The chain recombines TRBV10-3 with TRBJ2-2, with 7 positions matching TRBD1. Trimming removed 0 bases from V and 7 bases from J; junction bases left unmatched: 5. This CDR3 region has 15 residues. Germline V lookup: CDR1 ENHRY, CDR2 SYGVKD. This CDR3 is CAISESGQAGGELFF. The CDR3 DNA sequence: TGTGCCATCAGTGAGTCCGGACAGGCGGGCGGGGAGCTGTTTTTT.

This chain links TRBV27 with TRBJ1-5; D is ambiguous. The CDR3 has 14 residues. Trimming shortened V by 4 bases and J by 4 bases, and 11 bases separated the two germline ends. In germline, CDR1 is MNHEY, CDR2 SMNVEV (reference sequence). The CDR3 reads CASSYRGVNQPQHF. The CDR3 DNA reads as TGTGCCAGCAGTTATCGTGGTGTTAATCAGCCCCAGCATTTT.

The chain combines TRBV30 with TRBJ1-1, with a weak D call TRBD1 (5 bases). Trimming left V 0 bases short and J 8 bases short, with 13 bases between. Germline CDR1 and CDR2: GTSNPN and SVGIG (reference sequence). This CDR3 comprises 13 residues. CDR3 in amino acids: CAWSVGGFGEAFF. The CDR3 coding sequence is TGTGCCTGGAGTGTTGGGGGATTCGGGGAAGCTTTCTTT.

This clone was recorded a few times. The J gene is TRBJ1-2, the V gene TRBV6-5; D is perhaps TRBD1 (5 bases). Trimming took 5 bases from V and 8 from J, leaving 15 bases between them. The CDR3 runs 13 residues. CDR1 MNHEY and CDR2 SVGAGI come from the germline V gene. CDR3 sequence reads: CASSRDWASGYTF. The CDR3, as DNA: TGTGCCAGCAGTCGGGACTGGGCTTCGGGCTACACCTTC.

CDR3 sequence reads: CSAGLRDIQYF. In DNA, the CDR3 is TGCAGTGCTGGTCTTCGGGACATCCAGTACTTC. The chain recombines TRBV20-1 with TRBJ2-7; D may be TRBD1 (6 bases). V gave up 5 bases and J gave up 10 bases, with 15 bases separating them. Germline CDR1 DFQATT, CDR2 SNEGSKA (reference sequence). There are 11 residues in the CDR3.

CDR3 loop: CASSGGTGLNIQYF. In DNA form, the CDR3 reads TGTGCCAGCAGTGGGGGGACAGGACTAAACATTCAGTACTTC. The chain uses TRBV6-1 and TRBJ2-4; TRBD1 agrees at 8 bases. The CDR3 is 14 amino acids. Trimming took 4 bases from V and 6 from J; bases not matched to a gene: 5. Germline CDR1 reads MNHNS; CDR2 reads SASEGT.